This TCR beta chain appears in the sequencing data of a study of shared clonotypes between healthy human individuals. Study-wide background: Three CD4 naive, three CD4 memory, two CD8 naive and one CD8 memory plate were used per donor.

About this clone itself: Its target is not known.

Donors comprised only Caucasian adults living in Nashville, Tennessee. Findings and limits, study-wide: The four-donor shared clonotypes exceeded non-shared clonotypes in generation probability, with non-shared ones scoring lower.

Assay: immunoSEQ multiplex PCR; the TCRdb copy retains only in-frame clones and omits some. Among 2.5 million or so clones listed, around nine tenths were seen once. The CDR3 has 15 amino acids. After removal of 7 bases from V and 7 bases from J, the junction contained 9 bases not matched to a gene. Germline-derived CDR1 and CDR2 are MDHEN and SYDVKM. The chain carries TRBV28 and TRBJ2-1, with 11 bases aligning to TRBD1. The sample comprised naive CD4+ T cells sorted from blood. Subset of the sample: CD45RA+ positively selected. The TCR originated in a man aged 18 to 30 in good health. The CDR3 DNA sequence: TGTGCCAGCAACGAGGACAGGGGGCCTCGTAATGAGCAGTTCTTC. The encoded protein is CASNEDRGPRNEQFF.